These 10 T cell receptor beta chains came from one sample sequenced in a study of post-analysis software for immune sequencing data. No antigen has been identified for these receptors. General observations from the study: TRBV5-6, TRBV5-1 and TRBV20-1 belonged to a set of five TRBV segments that were more frequent in patients than controls.

Unique molecular identifiers were carried by the TCR beta cDNA libraries. TCRdb independently ran MiXCR on the PCR reads; one entry per CDR3 protein. This table has around 250,000 distinct CDR3 sequences, around 34% appearing once. Input material: blood. All receptors derive from a girl aged 5 to 17 with multiple sclerosis.

V and J are TRBV5-1 and TRBJ2-5; TRBD2 aligns across 7 bases. Germline loops: CDR1 SGHRS, CDR2 YFSETQ. This CDR3 comprises 13 residues. With V trimmed by 6 bases and J by 3 bases, 5 bases remained unmatched. The CDR3 region has the DNA TGCGCCAGCATGAGGAGCGGGGAAGAGACCCAGTACTTC. Its protein product is CASMRSGEETQYF.

This clonotype has more than one count but fewer than ten. The junction shows a germline mismatch at one end, possibly a read error. V usage is TRBV7-2 and J usage is TRBJ1-4, with D uncertain. The CDR3 is made up of 13 amino acids. CDR1 and CDR2 from the germline V gene are SGHTA and FQGNSA. CDR3 DNA sequence: TGTGCCAGCAGCTTAGCTGGGAATGGAAAACTGTTTTTT. Its translation: CASSLAGNGKLFF.

The sample holds many counts of this clonotype. The chain combines TRBV5-6 with TRBJ1-5, with D possibly being TRBD1 (5 bases). From germline, CDR1 is SGHDT and CDR2 YYEEEE. The ends were cut back, 4 bases at V and 5 bases at J, with 10 bases in the middle. This CDR3 is 13 amino acids long. Here the CDR3 DNA reads TGTGCCAGCAGCCCCCAACAGGATCAGCCCCAGCATTTT. The encoded protein is CASSPQQDQPQHF.

This clonotype was seen at least ten times. The V call is TRBV2, the J call TRBJ1-2; D perhaps matches TRBD1 (6 bases). Germline CDR1 is SNHLY and CDR2 is FYNNEI. Trimming left V 7 bases short and J 5 bases short, with 14 bases between. The CDR3 is 13 amino acids. CDR3 sequence reads: CASNPGDTYGYTF. For the CDR3, the DNA is TGTGCCAGCAACCCCGGGGACACGTATGGCTACACCTTC. Looking up the rest from reference TRBV2 and TRBJ1-2 gives the full variable domain: EPEVTQTPSHQVTQMGQEVILRCVPISNHLYFYWYRQILGQKVEFLVSFYNNEISEKSEIFDDQFSVERPDGSNFTLKIRSTKLEDSAMYFCASNPGDTYGYTFGSGTRLTVV.

This clonotype was seen at least ten times. This chain uses TRBV5-5 with TRBJ1-1; D perhaps matches TRBD1 (5 bases). V was trimmed by 4 bases and J by 6 bases, leaving 16 bases between them. CDR1 and CDR2 from the germline V gene are SGHKS and YYEKEE (reference sequence). CDR3 size: 14 residues. The CDR3 DNA sequence: TGTGCCAGCAGCCCGGGGACTGAAAGTGCTGAAGCTTTCTTT. Protein sequence: CASSPGTESAEAFF.

This chain links TRBV7-9 with TRBJ1-2, with unresolved D. Trimming removed 1 base from V and 8 bases from J, with 14 bases in between. The germline gives CDR1 SEHNR, CDR2 FQNEAQ (reference sequence). The CDR3 loop spans 14 amino acids. This chain's CDR3 is CASSLGYGVRGYTF. Here the CDR3 DNA reads TGTGCCAGCAGCTTAGGGTACGGGGTTCGGGGCTACACCTTC.

For this clonotype: A much larger clone sits a single nucleotide away, making a read error possible. V and J are TRBV24-1 and TRBJ2-7; 7 positions agree with TRBD2. Germline CDR1 KGHDR, CDR2 SFDVKD. This CDR3 spans 14 amino acids. This chain's CDR3 is CASSSSSGRETLYF. Here the CDR3 DNA reads TGTGCCAGCAGTTCCTCTAGCGGACGGGAGACCCTGTACTTC.

This clonotype was observed a few times. This chain uses TRBV2 with TRBJ1-1; no firm D call. Germline lookup yields CDR1 SNHLY and CDR2 FYNNEI. The CDR3 totals 13 residues. Trimming pared 7 bases from V and 0 bases from J, leaving 9 bases between. CDR3 residues: CASISRVNTEAFF. The CDR3 DNA sequence: TGTGCCAGCATATCCAGAGTGAACACTGAAGCTTTCTTT.

The CDR3 DNA reads as TGCAGTGCTAGGGAGCCCTGGGAGTCGGGGCAGTTCTTC. Translation gives CSAREPWESGQFF. V usage is TRBV20-1 and J usage is TRBJ2-1; a possible D gene is TRBD2 (5 bases). This CDR3 contains 13 residues. Germline-derived CDR1 and CDR2 are DFQATT and SNEGSKA (reference sequence). The V and J ends lost 3 bases and 12 bases respectively, with 18 bases between them.

This clonotype came up many times. The CDR3 reads CASSKGPVGRQRGVWYQETQYF. The CDR3 coding sequence is TGTGCCAGCAGCAAAGGTCCGGTAGGAAGGCAGAGAGGGGTCTGGTACCAAGAGACCCAGTACTTC. The chain joins TRBV21-1 to TRBJ2-5; the DNA was not compared with TRBD1, the D call given in the table. TRBV21-1 is a known pseudogene. The CDR3 sequence is 22 residues long.